These T cell receptor beta chains were read from a single sample in a study of T cells in Graves' hyperthyroidism and ophthalmopathy. TCRdb independently ran MiXCR on the multiplex PCR reads; one entry per CDR3 protein. The data hold some 720,000 distinct CDR3 sequences, with around 17% observed a single time. The sample comprised blood. These receptors all come from a man between 18 and 29 years old with Graves' hyperthyroidism. The CDR3 runs from the conserved cysteine through the conserved F or W. The D gene is left open where the match is weak. Only some rows state a clone size, as once, few, many or a class for expanded clones.

d_gene	j_gene	abundance	len	v_gene	CDR3aa	CDR3nt
.	TRBJ2-2	few	13	TRBV20-1	CSARGGRPGELFF	TGCAGTGCTAGAGGGGGCAGGCCCGGGGAGCTGTTTTTT
.	TRBJ2-2	.	14	TRBV29-1	CSVAAGANTGELFF	TGCAGCGTTGCCGCGGGCGCGAACACCGGGGAGCTGTTTTTT
.	TRBJ2-5	many	14	TRBV7-8	CASSLYAGQETQYF	TGTGCCAGCAGCTTATATGCAGGCCAAGAGACCCAGTACTTC
.	TRBJ1-6	.	14	TRBV3-1	CASSQGFRGQILHF	TGTGCCAGCAGCCAAGGGTTTCGGGGGCAAATCCTCCACTTT
.	TRBJ2-1	many	16	TRBV2	CASSVSLAPSYNEQFF	TGTGCCAGCTCCGTAAGCCTAGCCCCCTCCTACAATGAGCAGTTCTTC
TRBD1	TRBJ2-2	many	14	TRBV29-1	CSVGQDANTGELFF	TGCAGCGTCGGACAGGACGCGAACACCGGGGAGCTGTTTTTT
.	TRBJ2-1	many	15	TRBV6-1	CASSERRGSYNEQFF	TGTGCCAGCAGTGAAAGGCGGGGCTCCTACAATGAGCAGTTCTTC
.	TRBJ1-3	few	12	TRBV6-5	CASSYSGYTIYF	TGTGCCAGCAGTTACTCCGGATACACCATATATTTT
.	TRBJ1-5	few	14	TRBV29-1	CSVSTGYSNQPQHF	TGCAGCGTTTCTACAGGTTATAGCAATCAGCCCCAGCATTTT
.	TRBJ1-1	many	13	TRBV20-1	CSASERLDTEAFF	TGCAGTGCTAGCGAAAGACTCGACACTGAAGCTTTCTTT
.	TRBJ2-7	few	13	TRBV4-3	CASSQERLSEQYF	TGCGCCAGCAGCCAAGAGAGACTGTCCGAGCAGTACTTC
TRBD2	TRBJ2-1	.	16	TRBV6-2/TRBV6-3	CASMGVTLAGYNEQFF	TGTGCCAGTATGGGCGTGACCCTAGCGGGGTACAATGAGCAGTTCTTC
.	TRBJ2-7	few	16	TRBV19	CASSLAGTESSYEQYF	TGTGCCAGTAGCCTAGCCGGGACTGAGAGCTCCTACGAGCAGTACTTC
.	TRBJ2-5	once	13	TRBV30	CAWSEKRWDVYDF	TGTGCCTGGAGCGAAAAAAGGTGGGACGTTTACGACTTC
TRBD1	TRBJ2-7	many	14	TRBV12-3/TRBV12-4	CASTSRGQGYEQYF	TGTGCCAGCACCAGCAGGGGACAGGGCTACGAGCAGTACTTC
.	TRBJ1-3	few	14	TRBV3-1	CASSSSASGNTIYF	TGTGCCAGCAGCTCCTCGGCTTCTGGAAACACCATATATTTT
TRBD1	TRBJ2-1	few	15	TRBV28	CASSEQGDFRNEQFF	TGTGCCAGCAGTGAACAGGGGGACTTTAGAAATGAGCAGTTCTTC
TRBD2	TRBJ2-1	.	19	TRBV19	CASSSQPSSGSYSYNEQFF	TGTGCCAGTAGCTCCCAACCGTCTAGCGGGTCATACTCCTACAATGAGCAGTTCTTC
.	TRBJ2-7	.	16	TRBV7-9	CASSKGPGRSSYEQYF	TGTGCCAGCAGCAAAGGTCCCGGACGGAGCTCCTACGAGCAGTACTTC
.	TRBJ1-2	few	14	TRBV9	CASSVANGLAGYTF	TGTGCCAGCAGCGTAGCTAACGGTCTCGCTGGCTACACCTTC
TRBD1	TRBJ1-5	.	15	TRBV20-1	CSARELDRGLQPQHF	TGCAGTGCTAGGGAGCTGGACAGGGGGCTACAGCCCCAGCATTTT
TRBD2	TRBJ2-7	.	14	TRBV6-1	CASSPEAGDNEQYF	TGTGCCAGCAGTCCTGAAGCGGGAGATAACGAGCAGTACTTC
.	TRBJ2-7	few	16	TRBV28	CASSLVGADDGAEQYF	TGTGCCAGCAGTTTGGTTGGGGCTGACGATGGGGCCGAGCAGTACTTC
.	TRBJ2-7	few	13	TRBV29-1	CSVGGRGLGEQYF	TGCAGCGTTGGGGGGAGGGGGCTCGGCGAGCAGTACTTC
TRBD1	TRBJ1-2	many	13	TRBV12-3/TRBV12-4	CASRRDRGGGYTF	TGTGCCAGCAGACGGGACAGGGGAGGTGGCTACACCTTC
.	TRBJ1-1	.	13	TRBV29-1	CSVEGWGSTEAFF	TGCAGCGTTGAAGGCTGGGGTAGCACTGAAGCTTTCTTT
.	TRBJ2-1	.	14	TRBV29-1	CSVDENDSYNEQFF	TGCAGCGTTGACGAGAATGATTCCTACAATGAGCAGTTCTTC
TRBD2	TRBJ2-1	many	17	TRBV28	CASSPLAGGSRYNEQFF	TGTGCCAGCAGTCCATTAGCGGGAGGGAGTAGGTACAATGAGCAGTTCTTC
.	TRBJ1-2	few	15	TRBV29-1	CSVDTGTGDNYGYTF	TGCAGCGTTGATACCGGGACGGGGGATAACTATGGCTACACCTTC
.	TRBJ1-2	few	14	TRBV28	CASSESGGAGGYTF	TGTGCCAGCAGCGAGTCGGGGGGCGCGGGAGGCTACACCTTC
.	TRBJ2-2	many	13	TRBV28	CASRTLNTGELFF	TGTGCCAGCAGGACTCTAAACACCGGGGAGCTGTTTTTT
TRBD2	TRBJ2-3	few	22	TRBV4-2	CASSQEVRRGLAGSVNADTQYF	TGTGCCAGCAGCCAAGAGGTCCGCCGGGGACTAGCGGGATCGGTGAACGCAGATACGCAGTATTTT
TRBD2	TRBJ2-2	few	15	TRBV11-2	CASSLRLADTGELFF	TGTGCCAGCAGCTTGAGGCTAGCGGACACCGGGGAGCTGTTTTTT
TRBD2	TRBJ2-3	few	16	TRBV11-3	CASSSPLAGVIDTQYF	TGTGCCAGCAGCTCCCCACTAGCGGGAGTTATAGATACGCAGTATTTT
TRBD2	TRBJ2-7	.	16	TRBV7-9	CASSGTSGIAGDEQYF	TGTGCCAGTTCCGGGACTAGCGGAATTGCGGGCGACGAGCAGTACTTC
TRBD1	TRBJ1-3	.	16	TRBV7-3	CASSLTTGSAGNTIYF	TGTGCCAGCAGCCTCACGACAGGGTCCGCTGGAAACACCATATATTTT
.	TRBJ2-1	many	15	TRBV28	CASSLDPSSYNEQFF	TGTGCCAGCAGTTTAGATCCGAGCTCCTACAATGAGCAGTTCTTC
.	TRBJ2-7	few	13	TRBV7-2	CASSFSTGSEQYF	TGTGCCAGCAGCTTCTCTACAGGGTCCGAGCAGTACTTC
.	TRBJ2-3	.	17	TRBV4-2	CASSPISDGYRTDTQYF	TGTGCCAGCAGCCCAATCTCAGACGGATACCGCACAGATACGCAGTATTTT
TRBD1	TRBJ1-1	few	14	TRBV27	CASSWGDRGTEAFF	TGTGCCAGCAGTTGGGGCGACAGGGGCACTGAAGCTTTCTTT
.	TRBJ1-2	many	15	TRBV18	CASSQTRIANYGYTF	TGTGCCAGCTCACAGACAAGGATAGCTAACTATGGCTACACCTTC
TRBD2	TRBJ2-3	many	16	TRBV12-3/TRBV12-4	CASSRGLAGEIDTQYF	TGTGCCAGCAGCCGGGGACTAGCGGGAGAGATAGATACGCAGTATTTT
.	TRBJ2-3	.	16	TRBV6-9	CASSYRGDTLTDTQYF	TGTGCCAGCAGTTATCGGGGGGACACTCTCACAGATACGCAGTATTTT
TRBD1	TRBJ1-2	.	12	TRBV28	CASSDRGPGYTF	TGTGCCAGCAGTGACAGGGGGCCTGGCTACACCTTC
TRBD2	TRBJ2-2	many	15	TRBV28	CASSFFGGRTGELFF	TGTGCCAGCAGTTTCTTCGGGGGGAGGACCGGGGAGCTGTTTTTT
TRBD2	TRBJ2-1	many	14	TRBV7-9	CASSLEGGWDEQFF	TGTGCCAGCAGCTTAGAGGGAGGGTGGGATGAGCAGTTCTTC
.	TRBJ2-3	.	13	TRBV20-1	CSVSQGTTDTQYF	TGCAGTGTCTCGCAGGGTACCACAGATACGCAGTATTTT
TRBD2	TRBJ2-3	.	14	TRBV12-3/TRBV12-4	CASSSSGREDTQYF	TGTGCCAGCAGTTCTAGCGGGAGAGAAGATACGCAGTATTTT
.	TRBJ1-5	many	15	TRBV2	CASSDKGHSNQPQHF	TGTGCCAGCAGTGATAAGGGGCATAGCAATCAGCCCCAGCATTTT
.	TRBJ2-7	.	15	TRBV6-1	CATSSVGARYYEQYF	TGTGCCACCTCGTCCGTGGGAGCGAGATACTACGAGCAGTACTTC
TRBD1	TRBJ2-1	few	16	TRBV7-6	CASSRMTGAAYNEQFF	TGTGCCAGCAGCCGGATGACAGGGGCCGCCTACAATGAGCAGTTCTTC
.	TRBJ2-7	few	12	TRBV6-1	CASSVAGLEQYF	TGTGCCAGCTCCGTCGCCGGTCTCGAGCAGTACTTC
TRBD2	TRBJ2-1	many	16	TRBV7-4	CASSLGRGSSYNEQFF	TGTGCCAGCAGCTTGGGGCGGGGGAGCTCCTACAATGAGCAGTTCTTC
.	TRBJ1-6	many	14	TRBV27	CASSPTINGSPLHF	TGTGCCAGCAGTCCGACCATAAACGGGTCACCCCTCCACTTT
TRBD1	TRBJ2-7	.	16	TRBV7-9	CASSPTQGDSLYEQYF	TGTGCCAGCAGCCCGACTCAGGGGGACAGCTTATACGAGCAGTACTTC
TRBD1	TRBJ1-1	.	13	TRBV7-8	CASSDQGAAEAFF	TGTGCCAGCAGCGACCAGGGGGCGGCTGAAGCTTTCTTT
TRBD2	TRBJ2-1	.	16	TRBV5-1	CASSETSGSVWNEQFF	TGCGCCAGCAGCGAAACTAGCGGGAGTGTATGGAATGAGCAGTTCTTC
.	TRBJ2-2	few	16	TRBV27	CASKTVLRHATGELFF	TGTGCCAGCAAAACAGTTTTGAGGCACGCCACCGGGGAGCTGTTTTTT
.	TRBJ2-7	many	11	TRBV29-1	CSVVAVYEQYF	TGCAGCGTTGTAGCGGTTTACGAGCAGTACTTC
TRBD1	TRBJ2-2	.	17	TRBV28	CASRHRNRGMVAGELFF	TGTGCCAGCAGACACCGAAACAGGGGAATGGTCGCCGGGGAGCTGTTTTTT